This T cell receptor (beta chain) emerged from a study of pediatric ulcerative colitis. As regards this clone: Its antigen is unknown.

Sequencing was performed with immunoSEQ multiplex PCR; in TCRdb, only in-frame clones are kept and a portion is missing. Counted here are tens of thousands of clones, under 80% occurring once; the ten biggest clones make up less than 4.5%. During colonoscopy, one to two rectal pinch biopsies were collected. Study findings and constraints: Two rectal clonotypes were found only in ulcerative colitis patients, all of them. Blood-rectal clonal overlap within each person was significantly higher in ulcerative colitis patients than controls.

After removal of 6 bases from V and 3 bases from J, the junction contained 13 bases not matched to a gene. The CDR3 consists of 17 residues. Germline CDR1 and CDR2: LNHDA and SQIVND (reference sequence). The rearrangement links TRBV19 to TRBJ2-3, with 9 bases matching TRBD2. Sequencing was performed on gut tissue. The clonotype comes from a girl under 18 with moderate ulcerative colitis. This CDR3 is CASSELAGVKGTDTQYF. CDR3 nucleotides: TGTGCCAGTAGCGAATTAGCGGGGGTTAAAGGGACAGATACGCAGTATTTT.